This T cell receptor beta chain was sequenced in a study of blood T cell repertoires in COVID-19. As for the study in general: Nucleic acid was either cDNA or gDNA, and it came from T cells, B-cell-depleted T cells, or PBMCs.

Original methodology: Reference gene primer amplification yielded estimated nucleated cell counts. TCRdb's copy holds only in-frame clones and misses some; the assay was immunoSEQ multiplex PCR. From that table come the V and J calls and clone size; the DNA was used to work out D and trimming. The data show about 350,000 clones, about nine tenths seen once. Seattle enrolled patients during active infection and tracked them longitudinally. Trimming shortened V by 3 bases and J by 4 bases, and 11 bases separated the two germline ends. Germline V lookup: CDR1 KGHSH, CDR2 LQKENI. CDR3 length equals 14 residues.

The chain employs TRBV18 and TRBJ2-3, with D maybe TRBD1 (5 bases). Sequences were obtained from peripheral blood. The receptor's source is a man younger than 45 with COVID-19, enrolled during active disease. The CDR3: CASSPGSQADTQYF. The CDR3 DNA is TGTGCCAGCTCACCTGGGTCACAGGCAGATACGCAGTATTTT.